These 11 T cell receptor beta chains came from one sample sequenced in a study of blood T cell repertoires in COVID-19. Sequencing used immunoSEQ multiplex PCR; TCRdb keeps in-frame clones, though not all of them. The sample yields 59,000 or so clones, more than 60% seen once. The sequenced material came from peripheral blood. The receptor set was obtained from a woman aged 50 to 65 with active or convalescent COVID-19.

V usage is TRBV5-6 and J usage is TRBJ2-7; 8 positions match TRBD1. This CDR3 comprises 16 residues. The germline CDR1 and CDR2 sequences are SGHDT and YYEEEE. The V and J ends lost 1 base and 0 bases, in that order; junction bases with no gene match: 6. The CDR3 DNA reads as TGTGCCAGCAGCTTGAGGCAGGGGGCTTCCTCCTACGAGCAGTACTTC. This gives the protein CASSLRQGASSYEQYF.

The chain has TRBV5-8 and TRBJ2-3, with 11 bases fitting TRBD1. Germline loops: CDR1 SGHTS, CDR2 YDEGEE. This CDR3 has 17 residues. V was pared by 4 bases and J by 3 bases, with 10 bases of the junction left unmatched. CDR3: CASSREPGTGGTDTQYF. CDR3 in DNA: TGTGCCAGCAGCCGGGAACCCGGGACAGGGGGGACAGATACGCAGTATTTT.

The DNA of the CDR3 is TGTGCCAGCAGCCTTACCGGGCTCGGGGACACTGAAGCTTTCTTT. It translates to CASSLTGLGDTEAFF. This chain joins TRBV3-1 (or the pseudogene TRBV3-2) and TRBJ1-1; D remains ambiguous. The length of the CDR3 is 15 residues. V shed 4 bases and J shed 3 bases, with 15 bases lying between them. Germline V CDR1 and CDR2: LGHDT, YNNKEL (reference sequence).

The chain joins TRBV7-8 to TRBJ2-7; D call uncertain. This CDR3 has 11 residues. Germline loops: CDR1 SGHVS, CDR2 FQNEAQ. The germline V and J ends were trimmed by 5 bases and 7 bases, with 9 bases remaining between them. This CDR3 reads CASSLRLEQYF. The CDR3 nucleotides read TGTGCCAGCAGCCTGAGGCTTGAGCAGTACTTC.

This chain connects TRBV2 to TRBJ1-3; D is perhaps TRBD1 (5 bases). Germline V gives CDR1 SNHLY, CDR2 FYNNEI. Trimming removed 4 bases at V and 3 bases at J, with 7 bases between. This CDR3 is built from 13 residues. CDR3 loop: CASSVQGGNTIYF. Written as DNA, the CDR3 is TGTGCCAGCAGTGTCCAGGGTGGAAACACCATATATTTT.

This sequence joins TRBV19 and TRBJ1-5; 7 bases map to TRBD1. The germline CDR1 and CDR2 sequences are LNHDA and SQIVND (reference sequence). After removal of 7 bases from V and 3 bases from J, the junction contained 3 bases not matched to a gene. The CDR3 sequence is 13 residues long. The CDR3, as DNA: TGTGCCAGTATGGGACAGCCCAATCAGCCCCAGCATTTT. Translated: CASMGQPNQPQHF.

The chain couples TRBV15 to TRBJ2-7; TRBD1 matches 7 bases. After removal of 3 bases from V and 2 bases from J, the junction contained 7 bases not matched to a gene. The CDR3 runs to 15 residues. Germline CDR1 reads LNHNV; CDR2 reads YYDKDF (reference sequence). CDR3 DNA sequence: TGTGCCACCAGCAGGGTTCGACAGGGCCCCTACGAGCAGTACTTC. The encoded protein is CATSRVRQGPYEQYF.

This clone was seen just once. The V call is TRBV7-8, the J call TRBJ1-1; D remains ambiguous. The CDR3 contains 14 residues. Trimming removed 0 bases at V and 4 bases at J, with 9 bases between. Per the germline V gene, CDR1 is SGHVS and CDR2 is FQNEAQ. The CDR3: CASSLALEGTEAFF. Written as DNA, the CDR3 is TGTGCCAGCAGCTTAGCGCTAGAGGGCACTGAAGCTTTCTTT.

This chain links TRBV6-1 with TRBJ2-7; weak D call: TRBD1 (5 bases). Germline V gene sequence: CDR1 MNHNS, CDR2 SASEGT. V gave up 3 bases and J gave up 0 bases, with 12 bases separating them. The length of the CDR3 is 15 residues. CDR3 sequence (DNA): TGTGCCAGCAGTGAGCCCAGACAGAGCTCCTACGAGCAGTACTTC. As protein: CASSEPRQSSYEQYF.

This clone was counted ten times or more. The chain employs TRBV2 and TRBJ1-2; possibly TRBD1 for D (5 bases). Trimming left V 5 bases short and J 6 bases short, with 13 bases between. Germline CDR1 and CDR2: SNHLY and FYNNEI. CDR3 size: 13 residues. CDR3 nucleotides: TGTGCCAGCAGTCCTTTATCAGGGAATGGCTACACCTTC. This sequence encodes CASSPLSGNGYTF.

V usage is TRBV18 and J usage is TRBJ2-2; 8 nucleotides match TRBD2. From germline, CDR1 is KGHSH and CDR2 LQKENI. Trimming removed 3 bases from V and 5 bases from J; junction bases left unmatched: 11. The CDR3 runs to 17 residues. CDR3 in DNA: TGTGCCAGCTCACCGAACAACCCTAGCGGGTGGACCGGGGAGCTGTTTTTT. Translated, it gives CASSPNNPSGWTGELFF.